This T cell receptor beta chain was found in a study of cytomegalovirus exposure and HLA in healthy donors. With 3 bases removed from V and 4 bases from J, the gap between germline ends came to 16 bases. Per the germline V gene, CDR1 is KGHSH and CDR2 is LQKENI. This CDR3 is built from 16 residues. Amplification used 60 Vbeta primers and 13 Jbeta primers. Using immunoSEQ multiplex PCR, the repertoire was profiled, and TCRdb retains in-frame clones only, with some absent. Of around 120,000 clones listed, less than 85% were seen once; the top ten hold around 15%. The table lists this clone with a count of one.

The sequence was obtained from a man aged 50 to 60 in good health and CMV-seropositive. The genes are TRBV18 and TRBJ1-5; D is possibly TRBD1 (6 bases). The sequencing sample was made of PBMCs. The CDR3 is CASSPPAGVGNQPQHF. The CDR3 region has the DNA TGTGCCAGCTCACCCCCGGCAGGGGTAGGTAATCAGCCCCAGCATTTT.